A selection of T cell receptor beta chains follows, all from one sample in a study of shared clonotypes between healthy human individuals. Clones were sequenced by immunoSEQ multiplex PCR, and TCRdb holds only the in-frame ones, with some missing. The data hold some 2.1 million clones, with 85% to 95% observed a single time. Sequencing input: naive CD4+ T cells sorted from blood. The receptors were sampled from a man aged 18 to 30 in good health. Each CDR3 is given with its conserved first and last residue. The D gene is left open where the match is weak. Only some rows state a clone size, as once, few, many or a class for expanded clones.

j_call v_call d_call clone_size cdr3_aa cdr3_nt
TRBJ2-1 TRBV11-3 - - CASSSDGTARGNEQFF TGTGCCAGCAGCTCCGACGGGACAGCGCGGGGTAATGAGCAGTTCTTC
TRBJ2-2 TRBV4-3 - - CASSQTRVGELFF TGCGCCAGCAGCCAAACTAGGGTCGGGGAGCTGTTTTTT
TRBJ2-2 TRBV30 - - CAWSLDSTGELFF TGTGCCTGGAGCCTGGATAGTACCGGGGAGCTGTTTTTT
TRBJ2-7 TRBV4-3 TRBD2 - CASSQDLAGGFYEQYF TGCGCCAGCAGCCAAGATTTAGCGGGAGGGTTCTACGAGCAGTACTTC
TRBJ2-1 TRBV10-3 - - CAISELGIPYNEQFF TGTGCCATCAGTGAGCTAGGGATACCCTACAATGAGCAGTTCTTC
TRBJ2-1 TRBV10-3 TRBD2 once CASRLAGEARDEQFF TGTGCCAGCCGACTAGCGGGAGAGGCTAGGGATGAGCAGTTCTTC
TRBJ2-7 TRBV11-2 - - CASSSWTLSSYEQYF TGTGCCAGCAGCTCGTGGACTCTCAGCTCCTACGAGCAGTACTTC
TRBJ2-7 TRBV6-6 - once CASRRGGYEQYF TGTGCCAGCAGGCGTGGGGGTTACGAGCAGTACTTC
TRBJ1-3 TRBV5-1 - - CASSLVPDISGNTIYF TGCGCCAGCAGCTTGGTCCCAGATATCTCTGGAAACACCATATATTTT
TRBJ2-7 TRBV9 - - CASSVDQGTQQYF TGTGCCAGCAGCGTAGATCAGGGAACACAGCAGTACTTC
TRBJ2-3 TRBV7-3 TRBD1 few CASSLQGADTQYF TGTGCCAGCAGCTTACAGGGGGCAGATACGCAGTATTTT
TRBJ1-6 TRBV18 TRBD1 - CASSPGQEYSPLHF TGTGCCAGCTCACCGGGACAGGAATATTCACCCCTCCACTTT
TRBJ2-1 TRBV6-1 - - CASGSYNEQFF TGTGCCAGCGGCTCTTACAATGAGCAGTTCTTC
TRBJ1-1 TRBV6-5 - - CASSPKHQGRAFF TGTGCCAGCAGTCCTAAACATCAGGGGAGAGCTTTCTTT
TRBJ2-7 TRBV4-3 TRBD2 - CASSQQTSGRAGEQYF TGCGCCAGCAGCCAACAGACTAGCGGGAGGGCCGGGGAGCAGTACTTC
TRBJ2-2 TRBV9 TRBD2 - CASGRAGSTGELFF TGTGCCAGCGGGAGGGCCGGGAGCACCGGGGAGCTGTTTTTT
TRBJ2-5 TRBV5-1 - - CASSLTLTRGFGETQYF TGCGCCAGCAGCTTGACCCTAACGAGAGGGTTTGGGGAGACCCAGTACTTC
TRBJ2-1 TRBV19 TRBD2 once CASSGGGNEQFF TGTGCCAGTAGTGGCGGGGGAAATGAGCAGTTCTTC
TRBJ1-6 TRBV27 TRBD1 - CASSFRGLTYNSPLHF TGTGCCAGCAGCTTCAGGGGGCTAACCTATAATTCACCCCTCCACTTT
TRBJ2-6 TRBV4-1 TRBD1 - CASSQDDATGGRYSGANVLTF TGCGCCAGCAGCCAAGATGACGCGACAGGGGGCCGGTACTCTGGGGCCAACGTCCTGACTTTC
TRBJ1-2 TRBV28 - - CASSFTGGGYGYTF TGTGCCAGCAGTTTTACGGGGGGTGGCTATGGCTACACCTTC
TRBJ2-7 TRBV7-2 - - CASSPQTGLAYEQYF TGTGCCAGCAGCCCCCAGACAGGATTGGCCTACGAGCAGTACTTC
TRBJ2-1 TRBV6-5 - - CASSHGQLNEQFF TGTGCCAGCAGTCATGGACAGCTAAATGAGCAGTTCTTC
TRBJ1-1 TRBV25-1 - - CASSEYGGNTEAFF TGTGCCAGCAGTGAATATGGGGGGAACACTGAAGCTTTCTTT
TRBJ2-4 TRBV15 - - CATSLADIQYF TGTGCCACCTCTCTCGCGGACATTCAGTACTTC
TRBJ2-7 TRBV30 - - CAWSVPIGRAYEQYF TGTGCCTGGAGTGTACCGATCGGCAGGGCTTACGAGCAGTACTTC
TRBJ1-1 TRBV6-5 - - CASSLASYTEAFF TGTGCCAGCAGTTTGGCGTCGTACACTGAAGCTTTCTTT
TRBJ2-2 TRBV19 - - CASSIGKLVGNTGELFF TGTGCCAGTAGTATAGGCAAACTAGTTGGAAACACCGGGGAGCTGTTTTTT
TRBJ2-4 TRBV27 TRBD2 - CASSLSMGGRATKNIQYF TGTGCCAGCAGTTTATCAATGGGCGGGAGGGCCACCAAAAACATTCAGTACTTC
TRBJ1-3 TRBV4-1 TRBD1 - CASSQGQGVTGNTIYF TGCGCCAGCAGCCAGGGACAGGGGGTCACTGGAAACACCATATATTTT
TRBJ1-6 TRBV7-9 TRBD1 - CASSLQGYNSPLHF TGTGCCAGCAGTCTACAGGGGTATAATTCACCCCTCCACTTT
TRBJ1-6 TRBV5-1 - once CASSLVSFTGSPLHF TGCGCCAGCAGCTTGGTTTCCTTTACGGGTTCACCCCTCCACTTT
TRBJ2-1 TRBV7-8 TRBD2 - CASSPRLAGGFTYNEQFF TGTGCCAGCAGCCCCCGACTAGCGGGAGGGTTCACCTACAATGAGCAGTTCTTC
TRBJ2-2 TRBV9 - - CASSVEYAGELFF TGTGCCAGCAGCGTAGAATATGCCGGGGAGCTGTTTTTT
TRBJ1-2 TRBV5-8 - - CASSWTGQGDYGYTF TGTGCCAGCAGCTGGACCGGGCAGGGTGACTATGGCTACACCTTC
TRBJ2-1 TRBV2 - once CASSPAPGLGNEQFF TGTGCCAGCAGTCCAGCTCCGGGACTTGGAAATGAGCAGTTCTTC
TRBJ1-6 TRBV5-3 - - CARRGGRTKGTYNSPLHF TGTGCCAGAAGGGGAGGCAGGACAAAGGGGACTTATAATTCACCCCTCCACTTT
TRBJ1-2 TRBV6-5 - - CASRTWTETMTGYTF TGTGCCAGCAGAACCTGGACAGAAACTATGACGGGCTACACCTTC
TRBJ2-5 TRBV6-5 TRBD2 - CASSYAGVQETQYF TGTGCCAGCAGTTACGCGGGGGTCCAAGAGACCCAGTACTTC
TRBJ2-3 TRBV11-2 - - CASSLEGGKKSDTQYF TGTGCCAGCAGCCTAGAGGGGGGCAAGAAGTCAGATACGCAGTATTTT
TRBJ1-1 TRBV19 - - CASSINGNTEAFF TGTGCCAGTAGTATCAACGGAAACACTGAAGCTTTCTTT
TRBJ2-3 TRBV12-5 TRBD1 - CASQSGQGAKADTQYF TGTGCTAGTCAATCGGGACAGGGGGCGAAAGCAGATACGCAGTATTTT
TRBJ2-4 TRBV28 - once CASSFPLQYF TGTGCCAGCAGTTTTCCCCTCCAGTACTTC
TRBJ1-2 TRBV11-2 - - CASSLDTNYGYTF TGTGCCAGCAGCTTAGACACTAACTATGGCTACACCTTC
TRBJ2-5 TRBV5-1 - - CASSLDTQETQYF TGCGCCAGCAGCTTGGATACGCAAGAGACCCAGTACTTC
TRBJ2-7 TRBV5-8 - - CASSLAWGQSYEQYF TGTGCCAGCAGCTTGGCTTGGGGGCAGAGCTACGAGCAGTACTTC
TRBJ2-3 TRBV4-2 TRBD2 - CASSLGTSGRTDTQYF TGTGCCAGCAGCCTTGGGACTAGCGGGAGAACAGATACGCAGTATTTT
TRBJ2-1 TRBV6-1 - - CASSGRLLSYNEQFF TGTGCCAGCAGTGGCCGCCTTTTGTCCTACAATGAGCAGTTCTTC
TRBJ2-1 TRBV30 TRBD1 - CAGQTGGISYNEQFF TGTGCTGGACAAACAGGGGGTATCTCCTACAATGAGCAGTTCTTC
TRBJ2-5 TRBV9 - - CASSPEASVMRETQYF TGTGCCAGCAGCCCAGAGGCGTCAGTAATGAGGGAGACCCAGTACTTC
TRBJ2-3 TRBV5-4 TRBD1 - CASSWGQDPTQYF TGTGCCAGCAGCTGGGGACAGGACCCTACGCAGTATTTT
TRBJ2-7 TRBV5-1 - - CASSQGGTATSYEQYF TGCGCCAGCAGCCAAGGGGGGACAGCCACCTCCTACGAGCAGTACTTC
TRBJ1-1 TRBV5-1 - - CASSLRLAGLNTEAFF TGCGCCAGCAGCTTGAGGTTAGCAGGGCTGAACACTGAAGCTTTCTTT
TRBJ1-4 TRBV5-1 - - CASQGGGKNEKLFF TGCGCCAGTCAAGGGGGAGGGAAGAATGAAAAACTGTTTTTT
TRBJ2-5 TRBV7-7 - once CASSLGGMETQYF TGTGCTAGCAGCTTAGGAGGGATGGAGACCCAGTACTTC